This T cell receptor (beta chain) came from a study of regulatory T cells in long-lasting Graves disease. The wider study: Positive TSH receptor antibodies alongside over 5 years of antithyroid drugs were what marked Graves' disease as persistent. Study-level results: Favored gene segments in persistent disease were TRBV28, TRBJ1-2 and TRBJ2-5.

The TCR beta library used iRepertoire HTBI primers with Arm-PCR amplification of CDR3. As handled by the study authors: Samples revealed 50 to 75 TRBV and 14 TRBJ segments. TCRdb re-derived calls from the multiplex PCR reads in MiXCR, one entry per CDR3 protein. Here the V and J calls rest on TCRdb's processing, not on the authors' analysis. The table lists 420,000 or so distinct CDR3 sequences, 20% to 25% of them singletons, with roughly 30% in the top ten. Unmatched junction bases numbered 10, after V lost 1 base and J lost 5 bases. The CDR3 contains 16 residues. The germline V gene encodes CDR1 SGHRS and CDR2 YFSETQ. This clonotype has only a few counts. The antigen remains unidentified. Time point reported: persistent/refractory GD, antithyroid drugs over 5 years with positive TRAb. The authors made the TCR library using RNA they extracted from PBMCs. American Thyroid Association guidelines were used to diagnose Graves' disease.

The rearrangement uses TRBV5-1 and TRBJ2-7; 9 nucleotides match TRBD1. This material consisted of peripheral blood mononuclear cells (PBMCs), taken when the disease was refractory, from a patient treated with antithyroid drugs. This TCR was recovered from a female donor with Graves disease. The CDR3 is CASSLSSGQGYDEQYF. The CDR3, as DNA: TGCGCCAGCAGCTTGAGCTCGGGACAGGGATATGACGAGCAGTACTTC.